The T cell receptor beta chain under discussion was sequenced for a study of T cells in women clearing cervical HPV infection. Turning to this clone: The CDR3 end lies 3 residues beyond the end of the read and is filled in from the germline J gene.

Method: immunoSEQ multiplex PCR; TCRdb's copy keeps in-frame clones and lacks some. This table holds more than 30,000 clones. V was cut by 3 bases and J by 1 base, with 12 bases left in between. Germline assignment: CDR1 DFQATT and CDR2 SNEGSKA (reference sequence). The CDR3 runs 14 residues. V usage is TRBV20-1 and J usage is TRBJ2-5; perhaps TRBD1 as D (6 bases). The receptor comes from a woman aged 18 to 75 with a cervical HPV16 infection that either progressed to CIN3+ or cleared (not recorded which). The sequenced sample was blood buffy coat. The part of the CDR3 DNA that was read is TGCAGTGCTAGTCCTGACAGGTCCCAAGAGACC. It codes for CSASPDRSQET. In full, the CDR3 is CSASPDRSQETQYF.